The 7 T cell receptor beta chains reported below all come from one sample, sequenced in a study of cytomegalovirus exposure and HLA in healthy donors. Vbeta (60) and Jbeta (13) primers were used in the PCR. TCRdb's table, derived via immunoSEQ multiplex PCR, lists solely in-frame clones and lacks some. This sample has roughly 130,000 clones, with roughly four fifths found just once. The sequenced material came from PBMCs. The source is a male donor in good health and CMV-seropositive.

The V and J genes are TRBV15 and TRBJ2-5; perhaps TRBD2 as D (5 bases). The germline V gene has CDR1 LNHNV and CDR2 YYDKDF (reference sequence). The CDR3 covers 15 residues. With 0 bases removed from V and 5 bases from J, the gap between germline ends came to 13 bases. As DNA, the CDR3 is TGTGCCACCAGCAGAGATCAATGGACGGGGGAGACCCAGTACTTC. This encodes CATSRDQWTGETQYF.

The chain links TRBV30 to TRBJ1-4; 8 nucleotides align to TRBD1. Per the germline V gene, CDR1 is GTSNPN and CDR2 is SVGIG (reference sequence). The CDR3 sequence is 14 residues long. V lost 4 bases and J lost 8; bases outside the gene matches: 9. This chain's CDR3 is CAWTTGASSEKLFF. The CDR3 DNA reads TGTGCCTGGACGACAGGGGCGAGCAGCGAAAAACTGTTTTTT.

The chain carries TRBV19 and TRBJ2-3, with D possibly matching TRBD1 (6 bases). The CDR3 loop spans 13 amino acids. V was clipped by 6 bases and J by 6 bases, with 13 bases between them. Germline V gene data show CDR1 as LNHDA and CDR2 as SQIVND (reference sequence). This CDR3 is CASSQGTGDTQYF. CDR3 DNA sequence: TGTGCCAGTAGCCAAGGTACAGGGGATACGCAGTATTTT. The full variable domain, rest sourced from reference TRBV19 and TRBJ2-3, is DGGITQSPKYLFRKEGQNVTLSCEQNLNHDAMYWYRQDPGQGLRLIYYSQIVNDFQKGDIAEGYSVSREKKESFPLTVTSAQKNPTAFYLCASSQGTGDTQYFGPGTRLTVL.

CDR3 residues: CASSPRGGAYEQYF. CDR3 nucleotide sequence: TGTGCCAGCAGCCCCCGCGGGGGTGCCTACGAGCAGTACTTC. V usage is TRBV11-3 and J usage is TRBJ2-7, with TRBD2 identical over 7 bases. Germline values: CDR1 SGHNT, CDR2 YENEEA. Losses at the gene ends were 5 bases for V and 2 bases for J; bases not matched to a gene: 6. CDR3 size: 14 residues.

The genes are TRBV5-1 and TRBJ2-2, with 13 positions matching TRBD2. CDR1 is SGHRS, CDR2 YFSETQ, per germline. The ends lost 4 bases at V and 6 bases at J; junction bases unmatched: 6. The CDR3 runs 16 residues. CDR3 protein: CASSPGLAGASGELFF. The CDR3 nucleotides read TGCGCCAGCAGCCCAGGACTAGCGGGAGCTTCCGGGGAGCTGTTTTTT. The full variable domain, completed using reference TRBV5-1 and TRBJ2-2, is KAGVTQTPRYLIKTRGQQVTLSCSPISGHRSVSWYQQTPGQGLQFLFEYFSETQRNKGNFPGRFSGRQFSNSRSEMNVSTLELGDSALYLCASSPGLAGASGELFFGEGSRLTVL.

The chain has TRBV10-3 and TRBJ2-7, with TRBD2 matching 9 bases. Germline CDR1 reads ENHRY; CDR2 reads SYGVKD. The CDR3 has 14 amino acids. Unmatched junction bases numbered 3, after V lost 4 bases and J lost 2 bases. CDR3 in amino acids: CAISGLAGPYEQYF. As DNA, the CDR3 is TGTGCCATCAGTGGCCTAGCGGGGCCCTACGAGCAGTACTTC.

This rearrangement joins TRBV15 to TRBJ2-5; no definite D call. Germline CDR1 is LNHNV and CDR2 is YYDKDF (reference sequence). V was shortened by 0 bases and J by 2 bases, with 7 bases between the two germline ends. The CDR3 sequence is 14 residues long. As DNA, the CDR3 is TGTGCCACCAGCAGAGAATCCCCACAAGAGACCCAGTACTTC. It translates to CATSRESPQETQYF.